This record covers a single TCR beta chain. The table lists this clonotype with a few counts. No antigen is known for it. Per-nucleotide qualities are absent, and no much larger clonotype sits a single base away. The treatment or condition label on this specimen signifies: in vitro stimulation with specific CMV peptide epitopes to enrich CMV-specific T cells. From the cysteine through the phenylalanine, the CDR3 covers 16 amino acids. Left in the record is the CDR3 DNA by itself, 48 bases read in frame from the first base. From V the trimming removes 6 bases and from J it removes 5 bases, while the gene matches leave 12 bases of the junction unaccounted for. The instrument was an Illumina HiSeq 1500. TCRdb passed the public sequencing reads through fastp at Q25 and MiXCR, retaining productive beta sequences. Each entry merges the rows of one CDR3 protein and shows their most common DNA and genes. Present in this sample are about 890,000 distinct CDR3 sequences, around 32% of which were seen just once. Jointly, the top ten make up around an eighth of the sample.

The data were obtained in a study of T cell repertoires in cytomegalovirus infection (dated 2019 in TCRdb). Context from the whole study: The peptide stimulations were aimed at well-studied HLA-B-restricted epitopes as well as recently identified HLA-C-restricted CMV epitopes, whose presentation resists viral immunomodulation. The HLA type of each donor mattered for the analysis, because public TCR beta signatures pointed to carriage of CMV infection along with the matching HLA type.

General findings and caveats noted by the study authors: In both this cohort and an independent approximately 400-donor cohort, the cumulative frequency of public TCR beta family members distinguished carriers of CMV infection plus the relevant HLA type. The ex vivo response was dominated by HLA-C-restricted CMV-specific TCR beta clonotypes, which also provided the single most frequent clonotype in two of eight donors.

The starting material was cultured CD8+ T cells from PBMCs, obtained from culture after CMV antigen stimulation. The sequence links TRBV12-3 or TRBV12-4 to TRBJ2-3, and 9 junction bases match TRBD1. This clonotype was obtained from a human donor in good health (CMV status not recorded). Some clones in this sample may be carry-over from other donors' samples. The DNA is as follows: TGTGCCAGCAGCGACGAGACAGGGGGGTTCGTAGATACGCAGTATTTT. This yields the protein CASSDETGGFVDTQYF.